This T cell receptor (beta chain) was documented in a study of blood T cell repertoires in COVID-19 (dated by TCRdb to about 2020). With regard to the full study: Collaborator samples came from the United States, Italy and Spain and covered acute and convalescent phases of COVID-19. The material from the prospective study consisted of cDNA or gDNA derived from T cells, B-cell-depleted T cells, or PBMCs. Deeply sampled blood TCRbeta repertoires from subjects exposed to, actively infected with, or recovered from COVID-19 were included in the dataset. The repertoires were released in a freely available public database intended as a resource for research on the immune response to SARS-CoV-2. The samples were drawn from the first 160 participants of the ongoing ImmuneRACE study and from under 1,500 subjects provided by 6 global collaborators. Nearly every sample came with metadata listing a de-identified subject ID, COVID-19 status, age in years and sex. Where available, HLA class I and class II types were taken from metadata supplied by the sample provider and were not determined by assay-based typing. What the research found in general, with its limitations: The amount of clinical and demographic metadata varied by source and participant and was provided uncurated.

Details on this clone: There is no known antigen for this receptor. Base qualities were left out, and no much larger clone turns up one base away.

At one collaborating source in Seattle, patients were enrolled during active infection and were followed longitudinally through the course of disease. Whole blood was collected in K2EDTA tubes by collaborating institutions according to the institutions' own protocols. For TCRbeta analysis, collaborator samples were shipped as frozen whole blood, as isolated PBMCs, or as DNA extracted from either sample type. TCRbeta CDR3 regions were amplified from genomic DNA by means of the immunoSEQ Assay, a bias-controlled multiplex PCR. As for the original processing: The number of nucleated cells in each sample was estimated by amplification of reference gene primers within the assay. Sequence reads were collapsed and filtered to measure the absolute abundance of every unique TCRbeta CDR3 rearrangement. For each sample, productive Simpson clonality was calculated as the square root of Simpson's diversity index across productive rearrangements. Not all clones reach the TCRdb copy of this immuneACCESS table, which keeps in-frame sequences only. Checked studies attribute under half of the gap to unresolved V genes and leave the rest unexplained. That table gives V, J and clone size, and the DNA gave D and trimming. This sample gives 250,000 to 300,000 clones in total; approximately 86% of them show up just once. The ten largest clones represent around 14% of the sample.

The sequence was obtained from a woman between 65 and 79 years old with COVID-19, enrolled during active disease. What was sequenced was peripheral blood.

The CDR3 reads CASSFQGREKLFF. The bases read TGTGCCAGCAGTTTCCAGGGGCGGGAAAAACTGTTTTTT. Recombination connected TRBV28 to TRBJ1-4; the D gene is possibly TRBD1, with 6 bases matching. Relative to germline, V is 3 bases shorter and J is 8 bases shorter, with 10 bases between their ends. The CDR3 sequence holds 13 residues, the cysteine and phenylalanine included. The kept DNA is CDR3 alone, 39 bases in frame from the first base. CDR1 and CDR2, looked up from the germline V gene, are MDHEN and SYDVKM. Reference TRBV28 and TRBJ1-4 genes cover what lies past the CDR3, so the full variable domain is DVKVTQSSRYLVKRTGEKVFLECVQDMDHENMFWYRQDPGLGLRLIYFSYDVKMKEKGDIPEGYSVSREKKERFSLILESASTNQTSMYLCASSFQGREKLFFGSGTQLSVL.